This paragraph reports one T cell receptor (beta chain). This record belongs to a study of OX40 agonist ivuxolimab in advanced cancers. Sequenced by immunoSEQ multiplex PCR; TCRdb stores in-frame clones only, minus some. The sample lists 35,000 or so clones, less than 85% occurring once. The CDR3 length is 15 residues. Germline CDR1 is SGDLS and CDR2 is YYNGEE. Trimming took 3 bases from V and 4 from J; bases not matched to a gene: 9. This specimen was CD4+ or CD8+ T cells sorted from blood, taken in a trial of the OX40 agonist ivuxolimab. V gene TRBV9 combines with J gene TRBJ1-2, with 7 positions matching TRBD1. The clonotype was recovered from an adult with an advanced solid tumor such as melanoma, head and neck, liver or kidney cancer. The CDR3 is CASSAPPGQTYGYTF. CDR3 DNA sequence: TGTGCCAGCAGCGCACCACCGGGACAGACCTATGGCTACACCTTC.